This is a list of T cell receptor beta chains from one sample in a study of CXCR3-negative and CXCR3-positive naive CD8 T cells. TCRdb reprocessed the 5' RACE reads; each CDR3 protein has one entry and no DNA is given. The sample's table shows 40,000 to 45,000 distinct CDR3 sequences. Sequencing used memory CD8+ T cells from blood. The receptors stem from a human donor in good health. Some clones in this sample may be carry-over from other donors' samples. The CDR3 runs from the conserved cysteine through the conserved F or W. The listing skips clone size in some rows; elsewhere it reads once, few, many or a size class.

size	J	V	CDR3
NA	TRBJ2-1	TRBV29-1	CSVEEWVENETGSSYNEQFF
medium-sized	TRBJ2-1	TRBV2	CASSGGGPYNEQFF
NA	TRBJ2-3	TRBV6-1	CASTQRHDTQYF
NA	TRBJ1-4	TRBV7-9	CASSFPLLEGEKLFF
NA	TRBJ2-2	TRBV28	CASNKVDGELFF
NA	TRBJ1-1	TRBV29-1	CSVADRAVNTEAFF
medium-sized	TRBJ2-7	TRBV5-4	CASSFDGSFYEQYF
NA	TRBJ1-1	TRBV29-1	CSGRGDTEAFF
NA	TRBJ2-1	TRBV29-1	CSIVTGGRVAAEQFF
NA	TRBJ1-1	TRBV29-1	CSVEDQGAPTEAFF
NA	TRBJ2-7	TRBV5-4	CASSISGTEQYF
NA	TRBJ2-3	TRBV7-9	CASSQTTGEGGDTQYF
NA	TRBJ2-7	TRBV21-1	CASSKAREQNFDEQYF
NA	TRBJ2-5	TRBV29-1	CSVERLEAQETQYF
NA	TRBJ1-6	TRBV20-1	CSARDRLYNSPLHF
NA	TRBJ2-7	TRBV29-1	CSVEGGRSEQYF
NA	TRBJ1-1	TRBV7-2	CASSLTTGATEAFF
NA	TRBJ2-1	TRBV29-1	CSVEEGKPSGEQFF
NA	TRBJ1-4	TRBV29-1	CSVEEERGVGEKLFF
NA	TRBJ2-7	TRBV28	CASSPPQTGYEQYF
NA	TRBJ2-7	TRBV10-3	CAIRATGPPYEQYF
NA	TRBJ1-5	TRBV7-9	CASSLGQGQPQHF
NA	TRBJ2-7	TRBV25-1	CASSEGLPPYYEQYF
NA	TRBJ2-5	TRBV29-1	CSVEDLPGRPGSGTQYF
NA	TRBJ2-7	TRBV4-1	CASSLLAGNEQYF
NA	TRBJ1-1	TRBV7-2	CASSETLGGTEAFF
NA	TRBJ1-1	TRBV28	CASNSGTFEAFF
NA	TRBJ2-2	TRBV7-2	CASSYHSTGELFF
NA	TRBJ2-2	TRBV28	CASSLGVGGELFF
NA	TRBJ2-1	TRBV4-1	CASSQMDRNYNEQFF
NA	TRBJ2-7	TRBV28	CASSFGSRGRVASYEQYF
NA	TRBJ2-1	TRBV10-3	CASQAGDEQFF
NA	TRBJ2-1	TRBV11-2	CASSNRVDEQFF
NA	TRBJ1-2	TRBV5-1	CASSLEYRPTLYGYTF
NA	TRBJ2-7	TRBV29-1	CSVRWAHAYEQYF
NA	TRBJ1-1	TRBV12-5	CASVWGDTEAFF
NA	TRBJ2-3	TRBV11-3	CASSPWTSGTSTDTQYF
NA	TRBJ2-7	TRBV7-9	CASSLFNEQYF
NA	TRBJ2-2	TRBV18	CASSPGGANTGELFF
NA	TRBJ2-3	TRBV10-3	CASTGGFGVDTQYF
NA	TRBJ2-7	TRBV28	CASRDRGGGYEQYF
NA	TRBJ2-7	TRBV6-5	CASSPPRGAVDEQYF
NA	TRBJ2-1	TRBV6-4	CASSDSGQGHNEQFF
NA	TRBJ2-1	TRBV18	CASSPGTSSYNEQFF
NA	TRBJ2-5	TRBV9	CASSHGGVETQYF
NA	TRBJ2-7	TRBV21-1	CASSKTSELAGGPCEQYF
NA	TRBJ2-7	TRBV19	CASTPGDTPWNEQYF
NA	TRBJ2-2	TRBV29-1	CSVAPTGSFGTGELFF
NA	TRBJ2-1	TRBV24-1	CATEQGSGYNEQFF
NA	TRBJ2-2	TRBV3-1	CASRGQGRSTGELFF
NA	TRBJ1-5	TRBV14	CASSHDIGWVIGQGNQPQHF
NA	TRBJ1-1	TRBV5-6	CASSVLRALTEAFF
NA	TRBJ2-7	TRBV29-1	CSVEGAWGHEAYEQYF
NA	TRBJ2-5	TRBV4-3	CASSQDQKRGGPGETQYF
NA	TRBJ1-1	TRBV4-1	CASSRNLQTAEAFF
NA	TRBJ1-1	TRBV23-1	CASTSCRPESMNTEAFF
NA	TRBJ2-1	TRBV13	CASSAYQDRGGNEQFF
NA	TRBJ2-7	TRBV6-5	CASSTQRSSYEQYF